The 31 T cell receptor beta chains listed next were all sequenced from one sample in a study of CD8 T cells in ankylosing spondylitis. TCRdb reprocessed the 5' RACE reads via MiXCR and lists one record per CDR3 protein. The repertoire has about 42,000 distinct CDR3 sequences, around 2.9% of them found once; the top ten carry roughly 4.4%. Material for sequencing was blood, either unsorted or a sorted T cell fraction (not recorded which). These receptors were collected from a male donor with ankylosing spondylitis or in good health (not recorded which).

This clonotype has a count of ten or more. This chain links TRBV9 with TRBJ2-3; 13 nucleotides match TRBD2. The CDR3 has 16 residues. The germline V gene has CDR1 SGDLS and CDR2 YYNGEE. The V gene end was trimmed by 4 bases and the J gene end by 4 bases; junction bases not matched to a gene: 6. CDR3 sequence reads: CASSTGLAGDADTQYF. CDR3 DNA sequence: TGTGCCAGCAGCACCGGACTAGCGGGAGATGCAGATACGCAGTATTTT.

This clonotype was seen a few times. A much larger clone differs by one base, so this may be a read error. CDR3 nucleotide sequence: TGTGCCAGCAGCGTCGTAGCGGGAGGGCACTACGAGCAGTACTTC. It codes for CASSVVAGGHYEQYF. The chain uses TRBV9 and TRBJ2-7; TRBD2 matches 11 bases. Trimming took 2 bases from V and 3 from J; bases not matched to a gene: 4. This CDR3 has 15 residues. CDR1 and CDR2 from the germline V gene are SGDLS and YYNGEE.

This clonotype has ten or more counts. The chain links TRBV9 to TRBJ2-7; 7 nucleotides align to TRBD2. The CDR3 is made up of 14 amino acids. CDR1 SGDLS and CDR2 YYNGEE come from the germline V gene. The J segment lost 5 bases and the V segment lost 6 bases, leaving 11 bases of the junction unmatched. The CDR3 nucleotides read TGTGCCAGCACCAAAGCGGGAAATGGGCACGAGCAGTACTTC. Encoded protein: CASTKAGNGHEQYF.

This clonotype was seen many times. CDR3 nucleotides: TGTGCCAGCAGCGTAGGGTTAAGGGACGACACTGAAGCTTTCTTT. This codes for CASSVGLRDDTEAFF. V and J are TRBV9 and TRBJ1-1, with D possibly being TRBD1 (5 bases). V gave up 0 bases and J gave up 3 bases, with 12 bases separating them. CDR3 length: 15 residues. CDR1 is SGDLS, CDR2 YYNGEE, per germline.

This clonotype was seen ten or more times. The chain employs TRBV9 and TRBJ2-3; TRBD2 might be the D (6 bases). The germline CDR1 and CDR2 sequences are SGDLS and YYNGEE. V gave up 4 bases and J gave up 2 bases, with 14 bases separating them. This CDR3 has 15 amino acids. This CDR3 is CASSLLAGNTDTQYF. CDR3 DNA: TGTGCCAGCAGCCTCCTCGCGGGGAACACAGATACGCAGTATTTT.

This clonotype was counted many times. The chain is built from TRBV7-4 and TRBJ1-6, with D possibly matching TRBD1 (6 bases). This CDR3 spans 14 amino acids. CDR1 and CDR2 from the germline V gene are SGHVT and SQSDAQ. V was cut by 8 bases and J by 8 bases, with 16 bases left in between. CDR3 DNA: TGTGCCAGCCCTGGGGTCAGGGGCTATTCACCCCTCCACTTT. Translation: CASPGVRGYSPLHF.

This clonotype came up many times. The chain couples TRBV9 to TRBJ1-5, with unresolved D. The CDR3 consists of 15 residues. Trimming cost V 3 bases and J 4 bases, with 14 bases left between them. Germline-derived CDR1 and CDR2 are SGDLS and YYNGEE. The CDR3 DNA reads TGTGCCAGCAGCGCCGGGCTAGCAGTGAATCAGCCCCAGCATTTT. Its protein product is CASSAGLAVNQPQHF.

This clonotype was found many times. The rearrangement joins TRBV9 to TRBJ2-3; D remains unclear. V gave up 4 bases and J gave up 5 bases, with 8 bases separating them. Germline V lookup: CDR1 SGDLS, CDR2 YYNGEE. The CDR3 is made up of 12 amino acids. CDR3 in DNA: TGTGCCAGCAGCCCATTCATAGATACGCAGTATTTT. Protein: CASSPFIDTQYF.

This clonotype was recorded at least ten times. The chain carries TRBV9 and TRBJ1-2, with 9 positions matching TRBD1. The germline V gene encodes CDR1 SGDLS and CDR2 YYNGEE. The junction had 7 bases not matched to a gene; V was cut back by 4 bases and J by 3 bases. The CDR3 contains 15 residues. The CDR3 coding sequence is TGTGCCAGCAGCCGTCCGGGACAGGGAGACTATGGCTACACCTTC. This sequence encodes CASSRPGQGDYGYTF.

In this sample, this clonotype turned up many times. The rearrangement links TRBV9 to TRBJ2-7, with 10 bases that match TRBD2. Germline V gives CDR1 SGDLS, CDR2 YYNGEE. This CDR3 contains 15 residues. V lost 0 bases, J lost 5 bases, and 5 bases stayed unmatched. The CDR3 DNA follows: TGTGCCAGCAGCGTAGAGGGGACTAGCGAGGACGAGCAGTACTTC. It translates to CASSVEGTSEDEQYF. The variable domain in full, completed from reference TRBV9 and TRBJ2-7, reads DSGVTQTPKHLITATGQRVTLRCSPRSGDLSVYWYQQSLDQGLQFLIQYYNGEERAKGNILERFSAQQFPDLHSELNLSSLELGDSALYFCASSVEGTSEDEQYFGPGTRLTVT.

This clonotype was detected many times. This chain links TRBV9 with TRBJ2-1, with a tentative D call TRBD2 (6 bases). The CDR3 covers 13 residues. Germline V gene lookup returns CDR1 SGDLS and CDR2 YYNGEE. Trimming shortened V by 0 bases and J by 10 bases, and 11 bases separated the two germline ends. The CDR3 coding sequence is TGTGCCAGCAGCGTAGGGGCGGGAACCGAGCAGTTCTTC. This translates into CASSVGAGTEQFF.

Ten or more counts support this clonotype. This chain's CDR3 is CASSVGGRESPLHF. CDR3 DNA: TGTGCCAGCAGCGTGGGTGGGCGGGAGTCACCCCTCCACTTT. This chain connects TRBV9 to TRBJ1-6; D not resolved. The CDR3 is made up of 14 amino acids. Germline V gives CDR1 SGDLS, CDR2 YYNGEE. Trimming pared 2 bases from V and 10 bases from J, leaving 13 bases between.

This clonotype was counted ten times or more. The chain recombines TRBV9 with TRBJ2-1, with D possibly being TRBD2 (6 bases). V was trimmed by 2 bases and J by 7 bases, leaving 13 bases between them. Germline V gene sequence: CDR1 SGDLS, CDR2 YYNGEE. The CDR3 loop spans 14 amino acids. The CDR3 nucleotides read TGTGCCAGCAGCGTGGGACTTCCTAGGAATGAGCAGTTCTTC. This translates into CASSVGLPRNEQFF.

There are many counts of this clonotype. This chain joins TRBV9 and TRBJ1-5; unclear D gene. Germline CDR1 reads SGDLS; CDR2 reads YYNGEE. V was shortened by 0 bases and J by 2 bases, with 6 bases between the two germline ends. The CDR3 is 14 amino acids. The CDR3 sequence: CASSVDAGNQPQHF. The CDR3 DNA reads TGTGCCAGCAGCGTAGATGCAGGCAATCAGCCCCAGCATTTT.

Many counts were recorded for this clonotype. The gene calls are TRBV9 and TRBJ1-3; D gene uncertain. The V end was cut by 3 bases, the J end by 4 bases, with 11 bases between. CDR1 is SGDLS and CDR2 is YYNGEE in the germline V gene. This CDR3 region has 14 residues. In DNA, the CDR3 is TGTGCCAGCAGCGCGCGACAACCGGGAAACACCATATATTTT. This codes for CASSARQPGNTIYF. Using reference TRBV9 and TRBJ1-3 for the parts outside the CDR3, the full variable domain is DSGVTQTPKHLITATGQRVTLRCSPRSGDLSVYWYQQSLDQGLQFLIQYYNGEERAKGNILERFSAQQFPDLHSELNLSSLELGDSALYFCASSARQPGNTIYFGEGSWLTVV.

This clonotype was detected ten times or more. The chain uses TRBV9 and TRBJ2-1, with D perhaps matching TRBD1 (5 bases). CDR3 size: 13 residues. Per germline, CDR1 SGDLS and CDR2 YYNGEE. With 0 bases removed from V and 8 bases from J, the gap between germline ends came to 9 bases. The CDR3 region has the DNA TGTGCCAGCAGCGTAGGCTTCAGGGATGAGCAGTTCTTC. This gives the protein CASSVGFRDEQFF.

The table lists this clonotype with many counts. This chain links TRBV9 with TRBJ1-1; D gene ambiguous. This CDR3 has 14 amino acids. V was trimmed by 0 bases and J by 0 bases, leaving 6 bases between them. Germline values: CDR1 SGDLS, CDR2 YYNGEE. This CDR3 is CASSVAPLNTEAFF. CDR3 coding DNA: TGTGCCAGCAGCGTAGCACCCCTGAACACTGAAGCTTTCTTT. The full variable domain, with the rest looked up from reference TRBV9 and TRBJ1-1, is DSGVTQTPKHLITATGQRVTLRCSPRSGDLSVYWYQQSLDQGLQFLIQYYNGEERAKGNILERFSAQQFPDLHSELNLSSLELGDSALYFCASSVAPLNTEAFFGQGTRLTVV.

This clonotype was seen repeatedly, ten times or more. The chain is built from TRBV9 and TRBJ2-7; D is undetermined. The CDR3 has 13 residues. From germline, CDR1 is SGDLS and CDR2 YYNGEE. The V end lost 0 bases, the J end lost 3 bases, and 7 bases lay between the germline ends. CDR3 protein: CASSVDTHYEQYF. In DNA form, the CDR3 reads TGTGCCAGCAGCGTAGACACCCACTACGAGCAGTACTTC.

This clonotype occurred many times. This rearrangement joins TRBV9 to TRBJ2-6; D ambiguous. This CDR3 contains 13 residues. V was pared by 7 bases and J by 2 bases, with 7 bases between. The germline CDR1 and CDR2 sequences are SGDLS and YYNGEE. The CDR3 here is CASSKAGANVLTF. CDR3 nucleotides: TGTGCCAGCTCCAAAGCTGGGGCCAACGTCCTGACTTTC.

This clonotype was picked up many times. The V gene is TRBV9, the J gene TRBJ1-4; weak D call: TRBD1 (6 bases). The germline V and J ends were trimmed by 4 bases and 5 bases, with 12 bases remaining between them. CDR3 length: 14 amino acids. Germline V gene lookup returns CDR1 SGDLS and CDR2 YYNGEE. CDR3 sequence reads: CASSPGARNEKLFF. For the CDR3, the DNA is TGTGCCAGCAGCCCAGGGGCCAGAAATGAAAAACTGTTTTTT.

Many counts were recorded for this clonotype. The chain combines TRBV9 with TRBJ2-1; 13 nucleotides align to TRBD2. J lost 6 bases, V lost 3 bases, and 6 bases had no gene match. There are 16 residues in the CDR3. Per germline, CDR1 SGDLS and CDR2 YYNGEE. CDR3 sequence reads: CASSGTGTSGVNEQFF. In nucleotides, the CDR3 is TGTGCCAGCAGCGGAACCGGGACTAGCGGGGTCAATGAGCAGTTCTTC.

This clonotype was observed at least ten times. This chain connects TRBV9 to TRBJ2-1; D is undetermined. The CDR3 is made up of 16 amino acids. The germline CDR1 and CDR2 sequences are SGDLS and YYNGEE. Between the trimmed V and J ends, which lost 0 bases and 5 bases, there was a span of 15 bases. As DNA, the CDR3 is TGTGCCAGCAGCGTAGGTCGTGCATCAATACACAATGAGCAGTTCTTC. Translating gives CASSVGRASIHNEQFF.

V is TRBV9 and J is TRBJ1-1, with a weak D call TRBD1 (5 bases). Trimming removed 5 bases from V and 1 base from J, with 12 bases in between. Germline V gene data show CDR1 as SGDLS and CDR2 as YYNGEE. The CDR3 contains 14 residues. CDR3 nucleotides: TGTGCCAGCAGTGCCGGGACGGCGAACACTGAAGCTTTCTTT. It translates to CASSAGTANTEAFF.

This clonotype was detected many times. This CDR3 is CASSKECGTSAYEQYF. The CDR3 region has the DNA TGTGCCAGCAGCAAAGAATGTGGGACTAGCGCCTACGAGCAGTACTTC. The rearrangement uses TRBV21-1 and TRBJ2-7; the table gives TRBD2 as D, unverified against the DNA. TRBV21-1 corresponds to a pseudogene. CDR3 length: 16 amino acids.

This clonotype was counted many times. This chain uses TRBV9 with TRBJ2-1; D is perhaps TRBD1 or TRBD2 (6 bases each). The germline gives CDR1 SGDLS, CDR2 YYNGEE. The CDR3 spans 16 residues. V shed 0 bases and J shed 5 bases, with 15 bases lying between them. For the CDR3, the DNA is TGTGCCAGCAGCGTAGATGGCAGGGGAGGACACAATGAGCAGTTCTTC. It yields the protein CASSVDGRGGHNEQFF.

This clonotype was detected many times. The CDR3 DNA reads TGTGCCAGCAGCGTCGGCCTGGGGACCCAGTACTTC. Protein product: CASSVGLGTQYF. This rearrangement joins TRBV9 to TRBJ2-5; no clear D. CDR1 is SGDLS and CDR2 is YYNGEE in the germline V gene. The length of the CDR3 is 12 residues. The V and J ends lost 2 bases and 7 bases respectively, with 9 bases between them.

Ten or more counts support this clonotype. CDR3 nucleotides: TGTGCCAGCAGCGTAGGAGTAAGGACCGGGGAGCTGTTTTTT. Its translation is CASSVGVRTGELFF. The chain uses TRBV9 and TRBJ2-2; D gene ambiguous. This CDR3 has 14 residues. V gave up 0 bases and J gave up 5 bases, with 8 bases separating them. CDR1 SGDLS and CDR2 YYNGEE come from the germline V gene.

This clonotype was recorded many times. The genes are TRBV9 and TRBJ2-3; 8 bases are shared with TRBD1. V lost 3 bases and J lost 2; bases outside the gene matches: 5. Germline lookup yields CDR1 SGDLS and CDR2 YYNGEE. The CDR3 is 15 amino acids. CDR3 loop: CASSGGTGTTDTQYF. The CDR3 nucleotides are TGTGCCAGCAGCGGAGGGACAGGAACCACAGATACGCAGTATTTT.

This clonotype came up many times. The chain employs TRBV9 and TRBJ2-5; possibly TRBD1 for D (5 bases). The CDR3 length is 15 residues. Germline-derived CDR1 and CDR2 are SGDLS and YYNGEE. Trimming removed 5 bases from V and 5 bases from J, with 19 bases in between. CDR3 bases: TGTGCCAGCAGTTCCCGGACACTTCCGCAGGAGACCCAGTACTTC. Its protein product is CASSSRTLPQETQYF.

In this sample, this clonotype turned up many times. The CDR3 is CASSVGPDREYEQYF. In DNA form, the CDR3 reads TGTGCCAGCAGCGTAGGCCCCGACAGGGAGTACGAGCAGTACTTC. The rearrangement joins TRBV9 to TRBJ2-7; TRBD1 agrees at 7 bases. This CDR3 comprises 15 residues. V was pared by 0 bases and J by 4 bases, with 7 bases of the junction left unmatched. Looked up from germline, CDR1 is SGDLS and CDR2 is YYNGEE.

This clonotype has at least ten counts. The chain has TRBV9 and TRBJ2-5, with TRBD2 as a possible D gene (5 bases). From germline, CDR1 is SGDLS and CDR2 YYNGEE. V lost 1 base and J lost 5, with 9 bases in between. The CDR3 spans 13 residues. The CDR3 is CASSVRGMETQYF. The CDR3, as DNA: TGTGCCAGCAGCGTAAGAGGGATGGAGACCCAGTACTTC.